This T cell receptor (beta chain) stems from a study of blood T cell repertoires in COVID-19. Study information: The United States, Italy and Spain supplied acute and convalescent COVID-19 samples. PBMCs, B-cell-depleted T cells, or T cells were the source of the cDNA or gDNA that made up the material.

The V segment lost 5 bases and the J segment 4 bases; nucleotides outside the gene matches: 7. This CDR3 contains 14 residues. Germline-derived CDR1 and CDR2 are SGHDN and FVKESK. Authors' methods: Reference gene primer amplification yielded estimated nucleated cell counts. The table came from immunoSEQ multiplex PCR; TCRdb's copy has only in-frame clones and leaves some out. V and J calls and clone size are those listed in that table; D and trimming were worked out from the DNA. This table has roughly 200,000 clones, roughly 77% appearing once. This chain joins TRBV14 and TRBJ2-5; 7 bases match TRBD2. The clonotype was recovered from a woman at least 80 years old with COVID-19, enrolled during active disease. The source material was peripheral blood. Here the CDR3 DNA reads TGTGCCAGCAGCTCCCCGGGAGGAAGAGAGACCCAGTACTTC. Its translation: CASSSPGGRETQYF.